These T cell receptor beta chains were read from a single sample in a study of control samples from healthy donors and cancer patients. Clones were sequenced by immunoSEQ multiplex PCR, and TCRdb holds only the in-frame ones, with some missing. The repertoire consists of around 140,000 clones, with approximately 92% occurring once and the leading ten covering 3% to 3.5%. Material for sequencing was blood. These receptors were taken from a young man in good health. The CDR3 runs from the conserved cysteine through the conserved F or W. The order of the fields is V gene, clone size, J gene, D gene, CDR3 protein, CDR3 DNA. A D gene is named only where the DNA matches it firmly. For some rows the clone size is stated as once, few or many, or as a class when expanded; others skip it.

V gene: TRBV6-6
clone size: .
J gene: TRBJ1-4
D gene: .
CDR3 protein: CASRVGEKLFF
CDR3 DNA: TGTGCCAGCAGAGTTGGTGAAAAACTGTTTTTT

V gene: TRBV9
clone size: .
J gene: TRBJ1-4
D gene: .
CDR3 protein: CASSVAGGSNEKLFF
CDR3 DNA: TGTGCCAGCAGCGTAGCAGGAGGGAGTAATGAAAAACTGTTTTTT

V gene: TRBV5-8
clone size: .
J gene: TRBJ2-7
D gene: .
CDR3 protein: CASSLGGYEQYF
CDR3 DNA: TGTGCCAGCAGCTTGGGGGGGTACGAGCAGTACTTC

V gene: TRBV21-1
clone size: .
J gene: TRBJ1-5
D gene: .
CDR3 protein: CASSKGRGGKYSNQPQHF
CDR3 DNA: TGTGCCAGCAGCAAAGGTCGAGGGGGTAAGTATAGCAATCAGCCCCAGCATTTT

V gene: TRBV6-5
clone size: .
J gene: TRBJ1-2
D gene: TRBD1
CDR3 protein: CASTYRGGYGYTF
CDR3 DNA: TGTGCCAGCACCTACAGGGGTGGCTATGGCTACACCTTC

V gene: TRBV7-2
clone size: .
J gene: TRBJ2-3
D gene: .
CDR3 protein: CASSFQGMRTDTQYF
CDR3 DNA: TGTGCCAGCAGCTTCCAGGGGATGCGAACAGATACGCAGTATTTT

V gene: TRBV29-1
clone size: .
J gene: TRBJ2-1
D gene: TRBD2
CDR3 protein: CSVDWRGGSYNEQFF
CDR3 DNA: TGCAGCGTTGATTGGCGGGGGGGGTCCTACAATGAGCAGTTCTTC

V gene: TRBV9
clone size: .
J gene: TRBJ2-1
D gene: .
CDR3 protein: CASSVGLVGGSSYNEQFF
CDR3 DNA: TGTGCCAGCAGCGTAGGGCTGGTGGGTGGGAGCTCCTACAATGAGCAGTTCTTC

V gene: TRBV19
clone size: .
J gene: TRBJ1-1
D gene: .
CDR3 protein: CASSQWGTEAFF
CDR3 DNA: TGTGCCAGTAGCCAGTGGGGTACTGAAGCTTTCTTT

V gene: TRBV6-2/TRBV6-3
clone size: .
J gene: TRBJ2-7
D gene: TRBD1
CDR3 protein: CASSGTGGDYEQYF
CDR3 DNA: TGTGCCAGCAGTGGGACAGGGGGTGACTACGAGCAGTACTTC

V gene: TRBV12-5
clone size: .
J gene: TRBJ1-3
D gene: TRBD1
CDR3 protein: CASGLGTGQGNTIYF
CDR3 DNA: TGTGCTAGTGGTTTGGGGACAGGGCAGGGAAACACCATATATTTT

V gene: TRBV9
clone size: .
J gene: TRBJ1-4
D gene: .
CDR3 protein: CASTSSNNEKLFF
CDR3 DNA: TGTGCCAGCACGAGTTCCAATAATGAAAAACTGTTTTTT

V gene: TRBV19
clone size: .
J gene: TRBJ1-3
D gene: .
CDR3 protein: CASRVTSSGNTIYF
CDR3 DNA: TGTGCCAGTAGGGTCACTAGCTCTGGAAACACCATATATTTT

V gene: TRBV7-2
clone size: .
J gene: TRBJ2-3
D gene: .
CDR3 protein: CASSLVPLVLSTDTQYF
CDR3 DNA: TGTGCCAGCAGCTTAGTCCCCCTAGTCCTCAGCACAGATACGCAGTATTTT

V gene: TRBV15
clone size: few
J gene: TRBJ2-7
D gene: TRBD1
CDR3 protein: CATRNNRGRSYEQYF
CDR3 DNA: TGTGCCACCAGGAATAACAGGGGGCGAAGCTACGAGCAGTACTTC

V gene: TRBV19
clone size: once
J gene: TRBJ2-1
D gene: TRBD2
CDR3 protein: CASSIGKRGGYNEQFF
CDR3 DNA: TGTGCCAGTAGTATAGGGAAGCGGGGGGGGTACAATGAGCAGTTCTTC